This TCR beta chain was sequenced during a study of T cells in women clearing cervical HPV infection. Here immunoSEQ multiplex PCR was the method, and the copy in TCRdb shows in-frame clones only, minus some. The table for this sample gives 30,000 to 50,000 clones. The CDR3 is 15 amino acids. Germline lookup yields CDR1 SEHNR and CDR2 FQNEAQ (reference sequence). Between the trimmed V and J ends, which lost 6 bases and 0 bases, there was a span of 11 bases. Notes on this clone: The read comes to an end 3 residues before the CDR3 does, leaving the germline J gene to fill in the end.

The sequence derives from a woman aged 18 to 75 with a cervical HPV16 infection that either progressed to CIN3+ or cleared (not recorded which). The source material was blood buffy coat. The V call is TRBV7-9, the J call TRBJ2-2; D not resolved. CDR3 sequence reads: CASSSGIANTGELFF. The sequenced CDR3 bases are TGTGCCAGCAGTTCAGGTATCGCGAACACCGGGGAG.